Listed below are T cell receptor beta chains from one sample, sequenced in a study of sequential checkpoint blockade in melanoma. Profiled with immunoSEQ multiplex PCR; TCRdb holds only in-frame clones, not every one. Of 2,500 or so clones in the sample, around 14% were seen once. Sequencing was performed on tumor tissue (inferred from file names), taken from a patient given nivolumab and ipilimumab in sequence. These receptors were collected from a human donor with melanoma. Both conserved end residues are part of each CDR3. The order of the fields is clone size, V gene, J gene, D gene, CDR3 protein, CDR3 DNA. The D gene is left open where the match is weak. The size entry is marked missing in some rows and otherwise reads once, few, many or a size class.

medium-sized	TRBV9	TRBJ2-7	TRBD1	CASSVMGDSTYEQYF	TGTGCCAGCAGCGTAATGGGGGACAGCACCTACGAGCAGTACTTC
NA	TRBV6-8	TRBJ2-1	NA	CASSYGTPSSYNEQFF	TGTGCCAGCAGTTATGGGACACCAAGCTCCTACAATGAGCAGTTCTTC
few	TRBV6-8	TRBJ1-5	NA	CASVGGPNQPQHF	TGTGCCTCGGTTGGGGGCCCCAATCAGCCCCAGCATTTT
few	TRBV19	TRBJ2-5	NA	CASSIGSGKETQYF	TGTGCCAGTAGTATAGGGTCAGGTAAAGAGACCCAGTACTTC
medium-sized	TRBV11-3	TRBJ1-6	NA	CASSSQGGNNSPLHF	TGTGCCAGCAGCTCACAGGGAGGGAATAATTCACCCCTCCACTTT
NA	TRBV6-8	TRBJ2-7	NA	CAIMTSGGYEQYF	TGTGCCATCATGACCAGCGGTGGCTACGAGCAGTACTTC
NA	TRBV29-1	TRBJ2-5	NA	CSVEGSTWGTQYF	TGCAGCGTTGAAGGGTCGACATGGGGGACCCAGTACTTC
once	TRBV12-5	TRBJ1-5	TRBD1	CASGPPGQRDSNQPQHF	TGTGCTAGTGGCCCACCGGGACAGAGAGATAGCAATCAGCCCCAGCATTTT
few	TRBV6-8	TRBJ1-1	NA	CASKSRPKNTEAFF	TGTGCCAGCAAGTCGCGGCCGAAGAACACTGAAGCTTTCTTT
NA	TRBV19	TRBJ1-2	TRBD1	CASSPTGTGNYGYTF	TGTGCCAGTAGTCCGACCGGGACAGGGAACTATGGCTACACCTTC
NA	TRBV11-3	TRBJ1-2	NA	CASSPVGGVLAGAYGYTF	TGTGCCAGCAGCCCGGTCGGGGGGGTTCTCGCTGGGGCATATGGCTACACCTTC
NA	TRBV29-1	TRBJ1-6	NA	CSVEKWTPYYNSPLHF	TGCAGCGTTGAAAAATGGACTCCGTACTATAATTCACCCCTCCACTTT
few	TRBV19	TRBJ2-3	NA	CASRIAGADTQYF	TGTGCCAGTAGAATCGCGGGGGCGGATACGCAGTATTTT
few	TRBV18	TRBJ2-3	TRBD2	CASSPRTSGGADTQYF	TGTGCCAGCTCACCAAGAACTAGCGGGGGGGCAGATACGCAGTATTTT
medium-sized	TRBV11-3	TRBJ1-1	NA	CASSLPGMVNTEAFF	TGTGCCAGCAGCTTACCAGGGATGGTCAACACTGAAGCTTTCTTT
NA	TRBV29-1	TRBJ1-2	NA	CSAPGGGFTGYTF	TGCAGCGCCCCAGGCGGAGGTTTCACGGGCTACACCTTC
once	TRBV29-1	TRBJ2-2	NA	CSAGGGSNTGELFF	TGCAGCGCTGGAGGTGGGTCGAACACCGGGGAGCTGTTTTTT
many	TRBV13	TRBJ2-3	NA	CASSLGSTTDTQYF	TGTGCCAGCAGCTTAGGTAGCACCACAGATACGCAGTATTTT
NA	TRBV4-1	TRBJ2-7	TRBD2	CASSSPGLAGGHNRDEQYF	TGCGCCAGCAGCTCTCCGGGACTAGCGGGGGGGCACAATAGGGACGAGCAGTACTTC
NA	TRBV23-1	TRBJ1-1	NA	CASSLEEGRGAFF	TGCGCCAGCAGCTTGGAGGAAGGCCGAGGGGCTTTCTTT
large	TRBV23-1	TRBJ2-3	NA	CASSRSDRLEGQYF	TGCGCCAGCAGCCGATCGGATAGGCTTGAGGGGCAGTATTTT
many	TRBV7-1	TRBJ1-2	NA	CASSWGTRYGYTF	TGTGCCAGCAGTTGGGGGACAAGATATGGCTACACCTTC
NA	TRBV6-8	TRBJ1-2	NA	CASSYDGQMTYGYTF	TGTGCCAGCAGTTATGACGGACAAATGACCTATGGCTACACCTTC
NA	TRBV19	TRBJ1-6	NA	CASSPRGTLENSPLHF	TGTGCCAGTAGTCCCCGGGGGACCTTAGAGAATTCACCCCTCCACTTT
many	TRBV9	TRBJ1-1	NA	CASGYLNTEAFF	TGTGCCAGCGGCTACTTGAACACTGAAGCTTTCTTT
large	TRBV9	TRBJ1-1	NA	CASSVAGSNEAFF	TGTGCCAGCAGCGTAGCAGGGTCCAATGAAGCTTTCTTT
NA	TRBV11-3	TRBJ1-2	NA	CASSQAGGSYLGYTF	TGTGCCAGCAGCCAAGCGGGGGGGTCGTATTTGGGCTACACCTTC
NA	TRBV6-8	TRBJ2-1	NA	CASSWREYNEQFF	TGTGCCAGCAGTTGGCGGGAATACAATGAGCAGTTCTTC
medium-sized	TRBV11-3	TRBJ1-1	NA	CASSLAGGNTEAFF	TGTGCCAGCAGCTTGGCCGGGGGGAACACTGAAGCTTTCTTT
few	TRBV19	TRBJ1-6	NA	CATRAPNSPLHF	TGTGCCACCCGGGCCCCCAATTCACCCCTCCACTTT
medium-sized	TRBV6-8	TRBJ2-2	TRBD1	CASSGITGANTGELFF	TGTGCCAGCAGTGGGATAACAGGGGCGAACACCGGGGAGCTGTTTTTT
few	TRBV6-8	TRBJ1-5	NA	CASSKRGGGNQPQHF	TGTGCCAGCAGTAAACGGGGAGGGGGAAATCAGCCCCAGCATTTT
many	TRBV11-3	TRBJ2-5	TRBD2	CASSSQRGGRETQYF	TGTGCCAGCAGCTCTCAGCGGGGGGGCAGGGAGACCCAGTACTTC
few	TRBV28	TRBJ1-2	NA	CASSLMSYGYTF	TGTGCCAGCAGTTTGATGTCTTATGGCTACACCTTC
few	TRBV6-8	TRBJ2-1	TRBD1	CASSYDRGGREQFF	TGTGCCAGCAGTTACGACAGGGGAGGCCGGGAGCAGTTCTTC
NA	TRBV6-8	TRBJ1-1	TRBD1	CASSYPGTGGTEAFF	TGTGCCAGCAGTTACCCCGGGACAGGGGGGACTGAAGCTTTCTTT
NA	TRBV5-1	TRBJ2-5	TRBD2	CASSLAGTSGGETQYF	TGCGCCAGCAGCTTGGCCGGGACTAGCGGGGGGGAGACCCAGTACTTC
NA	TRBV19	TRBJ2-3	TRBD2	CASSMWTSGADTQYF	TGTGCCAGTAGTATGTGGACTAGCGGGGCAGATACGCAGTATTTT
once	TRBV16	TRBJ2-7	NA	CASSTRTGGYYEQYF	TGTGCCAGCAGCACCAGGACAGGAGGGTATTACGAGCAGTACTTC
NA	TRBV18	TRBJ1-1	NA	CASSPLAGGTEAFF	TGTGCCAGCTCACCTCTGGCGGGGGGAACTGAAGCTTTCTTT
NA	TRBV5-1	TRBJ1-1	TRBD1	CASSLRQGVRTEAFF	TGCGCCAGCAGCCTTAGACAGGGGGTAAGGACTGAAGCTTTCTTT
NA	TRBV6-8	TRBJ2-1	TRBD2	CASSYSTSGDNEQFF	TGTGCCAGCAGTTACTCGACTAGCGGGGATAATGAGCAGTTCTTC
few	TRBV11-3	TRBJ2-4	NA	CASSFGVAKNIQYF	TGTGCCAGCAGCTTTGGCGTAGCCAAAAACATTCAGTACTTC
few	TRBV19	TRBJ1-5	NA	CASSILYQPQHF	TGTGCCAGTAGTATTTTGTATCAGCCCCAGCATTTT
medium-sized	TRBV6-8	TRBJ2-5	NA	CASSLQVRPETQYF	TGTGCCAGCAGTCTACAGGTTCGCCCAGAGACCCAGTACTTC
few	TRBV6-8	TRBJ1-5	NA	CASSYSDDGNQPQHF	TGTGCCAGCAGTTACTCTGATGATGGCAATCAGCCCCAGCATTTT
medium-sized	TRBV6-8	TRBJ1-3	NA	CASSRITGNTIYF	TGTGCCAGCAGCCGAATTACTGGAAACACCATATATTTT
NA	TRBV14	TRBJ1-1	NA	CASSPQRPTEAFF	TGTGCCAGCAGCCCACAGAGACCCACTGAAGCTTTCTTT
medium-sized	TRBV11-3	TRBJ2-1	TRBD2	CASSFTNSGGKHNEQFF	TGTGCCAGCAGCTTTACGAATAGCGGGGGGAAACACAATGAGCAGTTCTTC
few	TRBV9	TRBJ1-3	NA	CASSDGRRDTIYF	TGTGCCAGCAGTGATGGGCGGAGGGACACCATATATTTT
once	TRBV29-1	TRBJ2-3	NA	CSVWARGDTQYF	TGCAGCGTCTGGGCCAGGGGTGATACGCAGTATTTT
NA	TRBV29-1	TRBJ1-2	TRBD1	CSAYTGGLAGYTF	TGCAGCGCCTATACAGGGGGGCTGGCTGGCTACACCTTC
medium-sized	TRBV11-3	TRBJ2-2	TRBD1	CASSLRTGVDTGELFF	TGTGCCAGCAGCTTACGTACAGGGGTAGACACCGGGGAGCTGTTTTTT
medium-sized	TRBV11-3	TRBJ1-2	NA	CASSAGTLNYGYTF	TGTGCCAGCAGCGCCGGGACACTTAACTATGGCTACACCTTC
few	TRBV19	TRBJ1-6	NA	CASLEGGAHNSPLHF	TGTGCCAGTCTTGAGGGGGGGGCTCATAATTCACCCCTCCACTTT
many	TRBV11-3	TRBJ1-1	TRBD1	CASSPPTGTGGTEAFF	TGTGCCAGCAGCCCACCAACTGGGACAGGGGGCACTGAAGCTTTCTTT
NA	TRBV19	TRBJ1-2	TRBD1	CASRRDRSSRNYGYTF	TGTGCCAGTAGAAGGGACAGGAGTTCTCGTAACTATGGCTACACCTTC
few	TRBV23-1	TRBJ1-2	NA	CASSQTGAYSPGGYTF	TGCGCCAGCAGCCAAACCGGGGCCTATTCCCCCGGTGGCTACACCTTC
medium-sized	TRBV11-3	TRBJ2-5	TRBD1	CASSPRDRGEETQYF	TGTGCCAGCAGCCCGCGGGACAGGGGTGAGGAGACCCAGTACTTC